The clone carrying this T cell receptor (beta chain) was counted a few times. As yet, its antigen is unknown. The source of the sample is a study of T cell responses to AZD1222 COVID-19 vaccine. Study summary: Pooling covered second doses at about 4 or about 12 weeks.

Study-wide points: The study sampled repertoires only after the peak T cell response. The donors showed a predominance of white British ancestry and of females, with possible underestimation of clonal diversity. Spike-specific TCR breadth and depth were elevated following two AZD1222 doses.

Germline V lookup: CDR1 MNHNY, CDR2 SVGAGI (reference sequence). CDR3 size: 15 residues. Germline trimming cut 6 bases from V and 3 bases from J; bases unmatched to any gene: 7. The repertoire was sequenced with immunoSEQ multiplex PCR; TCRdb's copy has only in-frame clones and lacks some. The sample contains some 83,000 clones, more than 75% of which appear only once. This TCR derives from an adult in good health. The specimen was peripheral blood, collected on day 0 of AZD1222 vaccination. The V call is TRBV6-6, the J call TRBJ2-1; TRBD2 matches 8 bases. CDR3 sequence reads: CASRSSGGYYNEQFF. The CDR3 DNA reads as TGTGCCAGCAGAAGCAGCGGGGGCTACTACAATGAGCAGTTCTTC.